Listed below are T cell receptor beta chains from one sample, sequenced in a study of OX40 agonist ivuxolimab in advanced cancers. Generated by immunoSEQ multiplex PCR, the TCRdb table keeps only in-frame clones and is missing some. This table has 50,000 to 65,000 clones, roughly 90% appearing once. Material: CD4+ or CD8+ T cells sorted from blood, obtained in a trial of the OX40 agonist ivuxolimab. The source of these receptors is an adult with an advanced solid tumor such as melanoma, head and neck, liver or kidney cancer. Each CDR3 is given with its conserved first and last residue. D genes are given only for firm matches.

cdr3_nt cdr3_aa cdr3_length v_call d_call j_call
TGTGCCAGCAGTTTAAGTGGGGGGGAGGGGCAGTATTTT CASSLSGGEGQYF 13 TRBV28 TRBD2 TRBJ2-3
TGTGCCAGCAGCTTTTCGACGGGGATCTCCTACGAGCAGTACTTC CASSFSTGISYEQYF 15 TRBV5-5 - TRBJ2-7
TGTGCCAGCAATAGACCCGGGACTGGCCTCGTGAATGAGCAGTTCTTC CASNRPGTGLVNEQFF 16 TRBV28 - TRBJ2-1
TGTGCCACCAGCTTAGGGGTGAACACCGGGGAGCTGTTTTTT CATSLGVNTGELFF 14 TRBV15 - TRBJ2-2
TGTGCCAGCAATTCAAGACTAGCTTCCTACGAGCAGTACTTC CASNSRLASYEQYF 14 TRBV28 TRBD2 TRBJ2-7
TGTGCCAGCAGCGTAGGTATCACAGGGGGCGCAGGTCAAGAGACCCAGTACTTC CASSVGITGGAGQETQYF 18 TRBV9 TRBD1 TRBJ2-5
TGCAGCGTTGAAGTTGGGGGGCGTATCACCGGGGAGCTGTTTTTT CSVEVGGRITGELFF 15 TRBV29-1 - TRBJ2-2
TGTGCCAGTAGTAGGGTCGGGACAGGGATCTCAAACTGGGATACGCAGTATTTT CASSRVGTGISNWDTQYF 18 TRBV19 TRBD1 TRBJ2-3
TGTGCCAGCACGGCGGACATGAACACTGAAGCTTTCTTT CASTADMNTEAFF 13 TRBV2 - TRBJ1-1
TGTGGCGCAGCGGATCCAAACTATGGCTACACCTTC CGAADPNYGYTF 12 TRBV6-6 - TRBJ1-2
TGTGCCAGCCCCCGAGGTAGGTACTTC CASPRGRYF 9 TRBV18 - TRBJ2-7